This T cell receptor beta chain appears in the sequencing data of a study of T cell responses to AZD1222 COVID-19 vaccine. For the study at large: Pooling was applied to second doses at about 4 or about 12 weeks. Notes on the study in general: An increase in Spike-specific TCR breadth and depth was observed after two AZD1222 doses. At 160-218 and 743-854, vaccine-associated CD4 TCRs were dominant, and they spanned spike. Among those given AZD1222, only 6 or 7 were seropositive at baseline.

Clones were sequenced by immunoSEQ multiplex PCR, and TCRdb holds only the in-frame ones, with some missing. The data show fewer than 120,000 clones, with approximately 90% seen just once and approximately 3% held by the top ten. As to this clone: Its antigen is not known.

The clonotype comes from an adult in good health. Sample: peripheral blood, taken on day 0 of AZD1222 vaccination.

This CDR3 reads CASSSRTRGEQYF. The CDR3 region has the DNA TGCGCCAGCAGCTCGCGGACCCGAGGGGAGCAGTACTTC. The rearrangement joins TRBV5-1 to TRBJ2-7; a possible D gene is TRBD2 (5 bases). The CDR3 loop spans 13 amino acids. With 3 bases removed from V and 7 bases from J, the gap between germline ends came to 14 bases. Germline V CDR1 and CDR2: SGHRS, YFSETQ. The variable domain in full, with the rest retrieved from reference TRBV5-1 and TRBJ2-7, is KAGVTQTPRYLIKTRGQQVTLSCSPISGHRSVSWYQQTPGQGLQFLFEYFSETQRNKGNFPGRFSGRQFSNSRSEMNVSTLELGDSALYLCASSSRTRGEQYFGPGTRLTVT.